These 15 T cell receptor beta chains originate from one sample sequenced in a study of neoadjuvant anti-PD-1 for oral cavity cancer. Generated by immunoSEQ multiplex PCR, the TCRdb table keeps only in-frame clones and is missing some. The table lists several thousand clones, about 80% of them singletons. Sequencing used PBMCs, obtained before nivolumab (anti-PD-1) treatment. These receptor sequences come from a person aged 35-79 years with oral cavity squamous cell carcinoma.

The gene calls are TRBV5-1 and TRBJ1-1; D might be TRBD1 (5 bases). CDR3 length equals 14 residues. Trimming stripped 5 bases from V and 0 bases from J, with 11 bases between. CDR1 SGHRS and CDR2 YFSETQ come from the germline V gene. CDR3 region: CASSGAQMNTEAFF. In nucleotides, the CDR3 is TGCGCCAGCAGTGGGGCACAGATGAACACTGAAGCTTTCTTT.

This clone was found a few times. The V call is TRBV10-3, the J call TRBJ2-3; 13 bases are shared with TRBD2. Germline values: CDR1 ENHRY, CDR2 SYGVKD. The length of the CDR3 is 15 residues. With 8 bases clipped from V and 3 bases from J, the junction kept 5 bases outside the gene matches. CDR3 sequence reads: CAIRTSGGMTDTQYF. CDR3 coding DNA: TGTGCCATCCGGACTAGCGGGGGAATGACAGATACGCAGTATTTT.

This sequence joins TRBV15 and TRBJ1-4, with 7 nucleotides matching TRBD1. Germline CDR1 reads LNHNV; CDR2 reads YYDKDF (reference sequence). The CDR3 runs 17 residues. After removal of 1 base from V and 7 bases from J, the junction contained 12 bases not matched to a gene. CDR3 DNA sequence: TGTGCCACCAGCAGAGGATCCCGGGGGCAGGGGGGTGAAAAACTGTTTTTT. Protein product: CATSRGSRGQGGEKLFF.

This sequence joins TRBV7-2 and TRBJ1-1; perhaps TRBD1 as D (6 bases). This CDR3 has 15 amino acids. Per germline, CDR1 SGHTA and CDR2 FQGNSA. Trimming removed 4 bases at V and 4 bases at J, with 16 bases between. The CDR3 DNA follows: TGTGCCAGCAGCTCAAGTGGAGGGGGTGGCACTGAAGCTTTCTTT. This encodes CASSSSGGGGTEAFF.

This clone was picked up a small number of times. This chain connects TRBV13 to TRBJ1-6; 10 nucleotides line up with TRBD1. Trimming took 4 bases from V and 6 from J; bases not matched to a gene: 6. Germline V gene sequence: CDR1 PRHDT, CDR2 FYEKMQ (reference sequence). CDR3 length: 16 amino acids. As DNA, the CDR3 is TGTGCCAGCAGCTCCGACAGGGGGCCGAGTAATTCACCCCTCCACTTT. It translates to CASSSDRGPSNSPLHF.

The gene calls are TRBV5-6 and TRBJ1-1; D ambiguous. Germline values: CDR1 SGHDT, CDR2 YYEEEE. Deletions cut 0 bases from V and 5 bases from J, with 17 bases between. CDR3 size: 16 residues. The CDR3 nucleotides read TGTGCCAGCAGCTTGGAGACTCTATTTCGGAGTACTGAAGCTTTCTTT. This codes for CASSLETLFRSTEAFF.

This clone was counted a few times. V is TRBV25-1 and J is TRBJ1-3; tentative D call: TRBD1 (6 bases). Germline V lookup: CDR1 MGHDK, CDR2 SYGVNS. V was shortened by 6 bases and J by 0 bases, with 9 bases between the two germline ends. The CDR3 has 14 residues. CDR3 in amino acids: CASRGQNSGNTIYF. The CDR3 nucleotides are TGTGCCAGCAGAGGACAGAACTCTGGAAACACCATATATTTT.

The chain uses TRBV5-6 and TRBJ2-5, with D possibly called TRBD1 or TRBD2 (5 bases each). CDR1 and CDR2 from the germline V gene are SGHDT and YYEEEE. The CDR3 consists of 13 residues. V shed 3 bases and J shed 3 bases, with 9 bases lying between them. The CDR3 region is CASSYGTKETQYF. For the CDR3, the DNA is TGTGCCAGCAGCTATGGGACCAAAGAGACCCAGTACTTC.

The chain employs TRBV9 and TRBJ2-1, with D possibly being TRBD1 (5 bases). The CDR3 is 14 residues long. With 0 bases removed from V and 8 bases from J, the gap between germline ends came to 12 bases. The V gene's germline CDR1 is SGDLS and CDR2 YYNGEE. CDR3 bases: TGTGCCAGCAGCGTAGGAAGGGGTAGGGATGAGCAGTTCTTC. As protein: CASSVGRGRDEQFF.

This clone appeared once. This chain links TRBV19 with TRBJ2-6; D is ambiguous. The germline CDR1 and CDR2 sequences are LNHDA and SQIVND (reference sequence). Trimming left V 7 bases short and J 0 bases short, with 13 bases between. CDR3 length: 16 residues. The CDR3 is CASKSMGFSGANVLTF. In DNA, the CDR3 is TGTGCCAGTAAGTCGATGGGCTTCTCTGGGGCCAACGTCCTGACTTTC.

The chain combines TRBV28 with TRBJ1-1, with a possible D match to TRBD1 (5 bases). This CDR3 is 15 amino acids long. From germline, CDR1 is MDHEN and CDR2 SYDVKM. Trimming cost V 7 bases and J 5 bases, with 20 bases left between them. The CDR3 DNA follows: TGTGCCAGCAATCACTTCGGGGCGGGTAGGACTGAAGCTTTCTTT. This codes for CASNHFGAGRTEAFF. Complete variable domain (other parts from reference TRBV28 and TRBJ1-1): DVKVTQSSRYLVKRTGEKVFLECVQDMDHENMFWYRQDPGLGLRLIYFSYDVKMKEKGDIPEGYSVSREKKERFSLILESASTNQTSMYLCASNHFGAGRTEAFFGQGTRLTVV.

This clone was counted a single time. This rearrangement joins TRBV5-4 to TRBJ2-1; D possibly matches TRBD1 or TRBD2 (6 bases each). Between the trimmed V and J ends, which lost 9 bases and 5 bases, there was a span of 18 bases. Germline values: CDR1 SGHNT, CDR2 YYREEE (reference sequence). CDR3 length: 14 residues. As DNA, the CDR3 is TGTGCCACTTCCACAGGGAGGTTTGACAATGAGCAGTTCTTC. It translates to CATSTGRFDNEQFF.

CDR3 bases: TGTGCCAGCACCCAGACAGCGGGTAATGAAAAACTGTTTTTT. It yields the protein CASTQTAGNEKLFF. V and J are TRBV6-5 and TRBJ1-4; D is perhaps TRBD1 (5 bases). The CDR3 is made up of 14 amino acids. Trimming shortened V by 7 bases and J by 4 bases, and 13 bases separated the two germline ends. From germline, CDR1 is MNHEY and CDR2 SVGAGI.

The chain recombines TRBV7-9 with TRBJ1-2, with D possibly TRBD1 on 5 matching bases. Trimming stripped 5 bases from V and 4 bases from J, with 11 bases between. Germline CDR1 and CDR2: SEHNR and FQNEAQ (reference sequence). This CDR3 has 13 amino acids. The CDR3 region has the DNA TGTGCCAGCAGCCGAGACAGCACCTATGGCTACACCTTC. It specifies CASSRDSTYGYTF.

The V call is TRBV6-6, the J call TRBJ2-2, with D perhaps TRBD1 (5 bases). Trimming shortened V by 7 bases and J by 6 bases, and 12 bases separated the two germline ends. CDR3 size: 13 residues. Germline assignment: CDR1 MNHNY and CDR2 SVGAGI (reference sequence). Here the CDR3 reads CASTTARAGELFF. The CDR3 nucleotides are TGTGCCAGCACGACGGCCAGGGCCGGGGAGCTGTTTTTT.